These T cell receptor beta chains were read from a single sample in a study of cytomegalovirus exposure and HLA in healthy donors. The assay was immunoSEQ multiplex PCR, and TCRdb's table has in-frame clones only and misses some. The table shows 200,000 or so clones, with roughly 91% occurring only once. Sequencing was carried out using PBMCs. Receptors were obtained from a woman aged 18-29 years in good health and CMV-seropositive. CDR3s include the opening cysteine and the closing phenylalanine or tryptophan. D genes are given only for firm matches. Clone sizes are given selectively: once, few, many, or a class where the clone is expanded.

clone_size	v_call	j_call	d_call	cdr3_nt	cdr3_aa
NA	TRBV15	TRBJ1-4	TRBD1	TGTGCCACCAGCCCTGACAGGGTCCGTGAAAAACTGTTTTTT	CATSPDRVREKLFF
NA	TRBV6-1	TRBJ2-7	TRBD1	TGTGCCAGCAGTCGACAGGGGGTCCCTCCCTACGAGCAGTACTTC	CASSRQGVPPYEQYF
NA	TRBV4-1	TRBJ2-1	TRBD2	TGCGCCAGCAGCCCGACCCCCCCTAGCGGGAGGGCCGGGTCCTACAATGAGCAGTTCTTC	CASSPTPPSGRAGSYNEQFF
few	TRBV5-1	TRBJ1-1	NA	TGCGCCAGCAGCTTGGGACAGGCAGCTTTCTTT	CASSLGQAAFF
NA	TRBV27	TRBJ2-2	TRBD2	TGTGCCAGCAGCCCCCCTCCCTTAGCGGGAGAGGAGATTGCCGGGGAGCTGTTTTTT	CASSPPPLAGEEIAGELFF
NA	TRBV4-1	TRBJ1-5	TRBD1	TGCGCCAGCAGCTACCGACCGGGACAGACTGGCAATCAGCCCCAGCATTTT	CASSYRPGQTGNQPQHF
NA	TRBV4-2	TRBJ2-4	NA	TGTGCCAGCAGCCAAGATATTGAGTGGAGGCTTTCAAACATTCAGTACTTC	CASSQDIEWRLSNIQYF
NA	TRBV6-6	TRBJ2-7	NA	TGTGCCAGCAGTTACCAGGAGGATTACGAGCAGTACTTC	CASSYQEDYEQYF
NA	TRBV30	TRBJ2-1	NA	TGTGCCTGGAGACGGAGGCAGTCGGACAATGAGCAGTTCTTC	CAWRRRQSDNEQFF
NA	TRBV14	TRBJ1-2	TRBD1	TGTGCCAGCAGCCTTTTTCGGACAGGGAGGTCTGGCTACACCTTC	CASSLFRTGRSGYTF
NA	TRBV5-1	TRBJ2-7	TRBD2	TGCGCCAGCAGCTTGAAGAGTAGCGGGAGCTACGAGCAGTACTTC	CASSLKSSGSYEQYF
NA	TRBV5-6	TRBJ1-2	NA	TGTGCCAGCAGCTTGGCGGGTAACAACTATGGCTACACCTTC	CASSLAGNNYGYTF
NA	TRBV25-1	TRBJ1-3	NA	TGTGCCAGCAGTGCCGCTGGAAACACCATATATTTT	CASSAAGNTIYF
NA	TRBV5-4	TRBJ2-1	NA	TGTGCCAGCACCCTCCGGGAAGTGGATGAGCAGTTCTTC	CASTLREVDEQFF
few	TRBV27	TRBJ1-2	TRBD1	TGTGCCAGCAGTTTGACAGGGAACTATGGCTACACCTTC	CASSLTGNYGYTF
NA	TRBV2	TRBJ2-5	NA	TGTGCCAGCAGTGGGAATGGGGCAGGGCAAGAGACCCAGTACTTC	CASSGNGAGQETQYF
NA	TRBV6-5	TRBJ2-7	NA	TGTGCCAGCACCTTGGGACATGAGCAGTACTTC	CASTLGHEQYF
NA	TRBV9	TRBJ1-3	TRBD1	TGTGCCAGCAGCGCCTTGACAGGGTCTGGAAACACCATATATTTT	CASSALTGSGNTIYF
few	TRBV25-1	TRBJ1-4	TRBD1	TGTGCCAGCAGTCTGGGACAGGGAAAACTGTTTTTT	CASSLGQGKLFF
NA	TRBV29-1	TRBJ1-2	NA	TGCAGCGTCCACGCACGGGGTAAGGACTATGGCTACACCTTC	CSVHARGKDYGYTF
NA	TRBV5-6	TRBJ2-5	TRBD2	TGTGCCAGCAGCTTGGGTTCTCGACTAGCCGAAGAGACCCAGTACTTC	CASSLGSRLAEETQYF
NA	TRBV6-1	TRBJ1-1	TRBD1	TGTGCCAGCAGGAGGGACAGAGTTTTGAACACTGAAGCTTTCTTT	CASRRDRVLNTEAFF
NA	TRBV4-1	TRBJ2-7	TRBD2	TGCGCCAGCAGCCAAGATTCTAGCGGCTACGAGCAGTACTTC	CASSQDSSGYEQYF
once	TRBV9	TRBJ2-7	TRBD2	TGTGCCAGCAGCCTCGCTAGCGGGTCCTACGAGCAGTACTTC	CASSLASGSYEQYF
NA	TRBV28	TRBJ1-2	TRBD1	TGTGCCAGCAGTTTGTACCGGGACAGGGGTGGGTCGAGCTATGGCTACACCTTC	CASSLYRDRGGSSYGYTF
NA	TRBV5-6	TRBJ1-1	NA	TGTGCCAGCAGCTTGGCGGCGGGACACACTGAAGCTTTCTTT	CASSLAAGHTEAFF
NA	TRBV7-8	TRBJ2-7	TRBD1	TGTGCCAGCAGCTTAGTTGGGACAGGGGCCCACGAGCAGTACTTC	CASSLVGTGAHEQYF
NA	TRBV14	TRBJ2-7	NA	TGTGCCAGCAGCCAAGTAAGCGGCCTAATTATTTTCCGCTACGAGCAGTACTTC	CASSQVSGLIIFRYEQYF
NA	TRBV5-1	TRBJ2-5	TRBD2	TGCGCCAGCAGCCGGAACGGGCTAGCGGGAGGCGAGACCCAGTACTTC	CASSRNGLAGGETQYF
once	TRBV19	TRBJ1-1	TRBD1	TGTGCCAGTAGAGGGGGCGGCACTGAAGCTTTCTTT	CASRGGGTEAFF
once	TRBV5-6	TRBJ2-7	NA	TGTGCCAGCAGCTTGGCGCAGATCCCCTACGAGCAGTACTTC	CASSLAQIPYEQYF
once	TRBV12-5	TRBJ1-1	NA	TGTGCTAGTGGTTTGGCCTCCGAAGGGGTGGCTTTCTTT	CASGLASEGVAFF
few	TRBV7-2	TRBJ2-1	NA	TGTGCCAGCAGCCCCGGGACTTCTTACAATGAGCAGTTCTTC	CASSPGTSYNEQFF
NA	TRBV25-1	TRBJ1-4	NA	TGTGCCAGCAGTGAATCCTCTTTTAATGAAAAACTGTTTTTT	CASSESSFNEKLFF
NA	TRBV14	TRBJ2-1	NA	TGTGCCAGCAGCCAAGACGCTCCTAGAGATTACAATGAGCAGTTCTTC	CASSQDAPRDYNEQFF
NA	TRBV6-5	TRBJ1-5	NA	TGTGCCAGCAGTTACTCGGGACGGGAGAATCAGCCCCAGCATTTT	CASSYSGRENQPQHF
few	TRBV11-1	TRBJ2-2	TRBD1	TGTGCCAGCAGCCCTAGGACAGGGGGCGACACCGGGGAGCTGTTTTTT	CASSPRTGGDTGELFF
NA	TRBV27	TRBJ1-1	TRBD1	TGTGCCAGCAGTCTCCAGGGACAGGGTTTGGGATCTCTTTACACTGAAGCTTTCTTT	CASSLQGQGLGSLYTEAFF
NA	TRBV10-2	TRBJ1-2	NA	TGCGCCAGCAGGGGCCAGACGAATCTCTCCTATGGCTACACCTTC	CASRGQTNLSYGYTF
NA	TRBV9	TRBJ1-3	NA	TGTGCCAGCAGCGTGCCGGTCCGATCTGGAAACACCATATATTTT	CASSVPVRSGNTIYF
NA	TRBV2	TRBJ1-2	TRBD1	TGTGCCAGCTCCCTGGGACAGCCTTTTTATGGCTACACCTTC	CASSLGQPFYGYTF
NA	TRBV2	TRBJ2-7	NA	TGTGCCAGCACCATGAGGCCCTCTCCCTCCTACGAGCAGTACTTC	CASTMRPSPSYEQYF
NA	TRBV5-4	TRBJ2-7	TRBD2	TGTGCCAGCAGCCCTCGGACTAGCGGGAGACTCTACGAGCAGTACTTC	CASSPRTSGRLYEQYF